The sample holds one count of the clone carrying this T cell receptor beta chain. In the original processing: The authors estimated nucleated cell counts from reference gene primer amplification. Clones were sequenced by immunoSEQ multiplex PCR, and TCRdb holds only the in-frame ones, with some missing. V and J calls and clone size are as listed in that table; D and trimming were resolved from the DNA. The sample lists hundreds of thousands of clones, nearly 90% seen once, with approximately 12% in the top ten. These data are taken from a study of blood T cell repertoires in COVID-19. Overall study context: There were acute and convalescent COVID-19 samples, and they came from the United States, Italy and Spain. From T cells, B-cell-depleted T cells, or PBMCs came the material, which was cDNA or gDNA.

V gave up 4 bases and J gave up 3 bases, with 10 bases separating them. In germline, CDR1 is SGHDT, CDR2 YYEEEE. The CDR3 has 13 residues. Sequenced input: peripheral blood. This TCR came from a woman aged 25 to 39 with COVID-19, enrolled during active disease. The J gene is TRBJ1-2, the V gene TRBV5-6; D uncertain. The CDR3 loop reads CASSPGSDYGYTF. DNA of the CDR3: TGTGCCAGCAGCCCAGGCAGTGACTATGGCTACACCTTC.